This T cell receptor (beta chain) stems from a study of cytomegalovirus exposure and HLA in healthy donors. V gave up 2 bases and J gave up 5 bases; unmatched junction bases: 5. The length of the CDR3 is 15 residues. Germline CDR1 and CDR2: SGHAT and FQNNGV. A remark on this clone: The antigen remains undetermined.

Although they were nominally healthy when sampled, donors likely had unrecorded immune exposures. Study observations and caveats: As a later analysis revealed, the rate of TCR association differed by HLA locus, with DRB1 most and HLA-C fewest. It was shown in a later analysis that HLA-associated TCR beta chains were more clonally expanded than other, equally common chains. In a later analysis, V- and J-gene trimming of beta chains associated with a DCLRE1C missense variant, replicated independently.

The study ran its PCR with 60 Vbeta and 13 Jbeta primers. Clones were sequenced by immunoSEQ multiplex PCR, and TCRdb holds only the in-frame ones, with some missing. The sample has 210,000 or so clones, about 84% seen once. The source is a human donor in good health. V usage is TRBV11-2 and J usage is TRBJ2-3; 9 bases are a match to TRBD1. The specimen sequenced was PBMCs. The CDR3 sequence: CASSLRHRGLDTQYF. CDR3 in DNA: TGTGCCAGCAGCTTAAGGCACAGGGGGCTAGATACGCAGTATTTT.